Below, one T cell receptor beta chain is given with its context. In the source study's methods: Researchers report that nucleated cell counts were estimated from reference gene primer amplification. The repertoire was sequenced with immunoSEQ multiplex PCR; TCRdb's copy has only in-frame clones and lacks some. V and J calls and clone size are as listed in that table; D and trimming were resolved from the DNA. The sample gives roughly 130,000 clones, about 92% of which show up once; less than 5% is in the top ten. The germline CDR1 and CDR2 sequences are SGDLS and YYNGEE. The CDR3 spans 14 residues. The V end lost 2 bases, the J end lost 7 bases, and 10 bases lay between the germline ends. While infection was still active, Seattle patients were enrolled and then followed longitudinally. The sample originates from a study of blood T cell repertoires in COVID-19. About the study: There were acute and convalescent COVID-19 samples, and they came from the United States, Italy and Spain. In each case, the material was cDNA or gDNA derived from T cells, B-cell-depleted T cells, or PBMCs.

The receptor was derived from a man in his 60s with COVID-19, enrolled during active disease. V is TRBV9 and J is TRBJ1-6; a possible D gene is TRBD1 (6 bases). The sequenced sample was peripheral blood. The CDR3 loop reads CASSVRTENSPLHF. In nucleotides, the CDR3 is TGTGCCAGCAGCGTTAGGACAGAAAATTCACCCCTCCACTTT.